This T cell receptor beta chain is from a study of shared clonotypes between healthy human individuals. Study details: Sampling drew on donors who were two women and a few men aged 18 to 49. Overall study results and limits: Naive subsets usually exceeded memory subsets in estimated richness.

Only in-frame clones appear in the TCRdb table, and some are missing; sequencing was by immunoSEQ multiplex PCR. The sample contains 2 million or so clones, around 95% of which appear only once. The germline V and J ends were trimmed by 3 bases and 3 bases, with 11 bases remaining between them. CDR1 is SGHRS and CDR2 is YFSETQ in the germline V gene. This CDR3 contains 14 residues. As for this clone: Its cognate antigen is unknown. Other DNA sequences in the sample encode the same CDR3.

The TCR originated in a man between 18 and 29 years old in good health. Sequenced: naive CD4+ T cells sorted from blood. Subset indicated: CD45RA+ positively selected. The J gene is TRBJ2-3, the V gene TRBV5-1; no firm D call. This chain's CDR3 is CASSSPRRTDTQYF. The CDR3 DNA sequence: TGCGCCAGCAGCTCCCCCCGGCGAACAGATACGCAGTATTTT.